The clone carrying this T cell receptor beta chain was observed a single time. The ends were cut back, 2 bases at V and 1 base at J, with 9 bases in the middle. CDR3 length equals 14 residues. Looked up from germline, CDR1 is SGHRS and CDR2 is YFSETQ. Sampling consisted of one heparinised blood draw per donor, averaging about 110 mL. All of the sorted populations showed purity greater than 98%. This entry belongs to a study of beta chain features in type 1 diabetes. Investigators reverse transcribed all isolated RNA, so they sequenced expressed TCRB transcripts. The data were produced by immunoSEQ multiplex PCR, yet TCRdb's version contains in-frame clones alone and is incomplete. This sample has about 16,000 clones, with just under 55% found just once.

This receptor was identified in a woman in her late teens or twenties in good health. The sequencing sample was made of stem cell memory CD4+ T cells from blood. V is TRBV5-1 and J is TRBJ2-5; D is uncertain. This chain's CDR3 is CASSFNPGQETQYF. The CDR3 bases are TGCGCCAGCAGCTTTAATCCGGGCCAAGAGACCCAGTACTTC.